The 31 T cell receptor beta chains in this list originate from one sample, sequenced in a study of CD8 T cells in ankylosing spondylitis (dated by TCRdb to the late 2010s). Receptors were amplified or captured by 5' RACE. The sequencer listed for this sample is Illumina HiSeq 2500. TCRdb reanalyzed the raw reads on its own, using fastp at Q25 for trimming and MiXCR for clone calling, and kept in-frame beta chains. Identical CDR3 proteins give one entry, which carries the most common genes and DNA. In all, the sample holds about 36,000 distinct CDR3 sequences, and 4.5% to 6% of those were seen once. The ten largest clones take up around 12% of the sample. The specimen sequenced was blood, either unsorted or a sorted T cell fraction (not recorded which). The receptors originated from a male donor with ankylosing spondylitis or in good health (not recorded which).

This clonotype has ten or more counts. This rearrangement joins TRBV28 to TRBJ1-5; D unclear. Trimming removed 4 bases from V and 5 bases from J, with 9 bases in between. Germline V gene sequence: CDR1 MDHEN, CDR2 SYDVKM. The CDR3 contains 13 residues. This CDR3 is CASSWPGDQPQHF. The CDR3 region has the DNA TGTGCCAGCAGTTGGCCCGGCGATCAGCCCCAGCATTTT. Looking up the rest from reference TRBV28 and TRBJ1-5 gives the full variable domain: DVKVTQSSRYLVKRTGEKVFLECVQDMDHENMFWYRQDPGLGLRLIYFSYDVKMKEKGDIPEGYSVSREKKERFSLILESASTNQTSMYLCASSWPGDQPQHFGDGTRLSIL.

The sample holds many counts of this clonotype. The J gene is TRBJ2-7, the V gene TRBV5-5; 11 bases match TRBD2. The CDR3 loop spans 15 amino acids. J lost 3 bases, V lost 4 bases, and 6 bases had no gene match. Germline CDR1 and CDR2: SGHKS and YYEKEE (reference sequence). CDR3 in amino acids: CASSPVAGGLYEQYF. The CDR3 region has the DNA TGTGCCAGCAGCCCAGTAGCGGGAGGGCTCTACGAGCAGTACTTC.

This chain links TRBV15 with TRBJ2-7; D remains unclear. The CDR3 has 13 residues. From germline, CDR1 is LNHNV and CDR2 YYDKDF (reference sequence). The ends were cut back, 1 base at V and 5 bases at J, with 9 bases in the middle. The CDR3 protein is CATSRGQSHEQYF. The CDR3 DNA is TGTGCCACCAGCAGAGGCCAGTCCCACGAGCAGTACTTC.

This clonotype was counted at least ten times. This chain connects TRBV20-1 to TRBJ2-3; 13 bases are shared with TRBD2. The CDR3 sequence is 14 residues long. In germline, CDR1 is DFQATT, CDR2 SNEGSKA (reference sequence). The J segment lost 4 bases and the V segment lost 6 bases, leaving 4 bases of the junction unmatched. Here the CDR3 reads CSATGLAGADTQYF. For the CDR3, the DNA is TGCAGTGCGACAGGACTAGCGGGAGCAGATACGCAGTATTTT.

Ten or more counts support this clonotype. The chain recombines TRBV7-9 with TRBJ1-1; TRBD1 matches 7 bases. CDR3 length equals 17 residues. The V gene's germline CDR1 is SEHNR and CDR2 FQNEAQ (reference sequence). The junction had 19 bases not matched to a gene; V was cut back by 7 bases and J by 5 bases. The CDR3 region has the DNA TGTGCCAGCACCCCAACGCGGGACAGTGGAATAGCAACTGAAGCTTTCTTT. It specifies CASTPTRDSGIATEAFF.

The table lists this clonotype with many counts. The chain employs TRBV5-1 and TRBJ1-1, with D perhaps matching TRBD1 (6 bases). This CDR3 region has 13 residues. Germline V gene lookup returns CDR1 SGHRS and CDR2 YFSETQ. V gave up 7 bases and J gave up 1 base, with 11 bases separating them. CDR3 protein: CASAGGANTEAFF. The CDR3 DNA sequence: TGCGCCAGCGCCGGGGGGGCGAACACTGAAGCTTTCTTT.

This clonotype was counted at least ten times. V and J are TRBV4-2 and TRBJ1-1; 11 nucleotides line up with TRBD1. CDR1 is LGHNA and CDR2 is YNFKEQ in the germline V gene. V was clipped by 5 bases and J by 4 bases; unmatched bases: 3. The CDR3 contains 14 residues. CDR3 in DNA: TGTGCCAGCAGCTATGGGACAGGGGGCACTGAAGCTTTCTTT. This sequence encodes CASSYGTGGTEAFF.

This clonotype came up many times. This chain joins TRBV12-3 or TRBV12-4 and TRBJ2-7; 7 bases fit TRBD1. V gave up 3 bases and J gave up 12 bases; unmatched junction bases: 8. The CDR3 is 12 residues long. The CDR3 coding sequence is TGTGCCAGCAGTTTTACCTTCACAGGGGTGTACTTC. Translated: CASSFTFTGVYF.

This clonotype is labeled medium-sized. The rearrangement links TRBV20-1 to TRBJ2-7; 7 bases are a match to TRBD2. With V trimmed by 2 bases and J by 7 bases, 5 bases remained unmatched. The CDR3 covers 12 residues. Germline V gene lookup returns CDR1 DFQATT and CDR2 SNEGSKA (reference sequence). The CDR3 is CSARWTSREQYF. The DNA of the CDR3 is TGCAGTGCTAGATGGACTAGTAGGGAGCAGTACTTC.

In this sample, this clonotype turned up many times. The genes are TRBV5-1 and TRBJ1-1; TRBD1 might be the D (5 bases). Germline CDR1 SGHRS, CDR2 YFSETQ. V gave up 5 bases and J gave up 1 base, with 12 bases separating them. There are 14 residues in the CDR3. The CDR3 spells CASRPPGQNTEAFF. The CDR3 DNA reads as TGCGCCAGCAGACCTCCGGGGCAGAACACTGAAGCTTTCTTT.

This clonotype was counted many times. V and J are TRBV6-5 and TRBJ2-7, with D perhaps matching TRBD1 or TRBD2 (5 bases each). This CDR3 has 14 amino acids. Germline V gene sequence: CDR1 MNHEY, CDR2 SVGAGI. V lost 2 bases and J 4 bases, leaving 12 bases between the germline ends. The CDR3 DNA reads as TGTGCCAGCAGTTACCCGGGCAGGGAGTACGAGCAGTACTTC. The encoded protein is CASSYPGREYEQYF.

Many counts were recorded for this clonotype. This chain uses TRBV5-1 with TRBJ1-1; a weak D match, TRBD1 (6 bases). CDR3 length: 15 amino acids. V gave up 4 bases and J gave up 1 base, with 14 bases separating them. Germline loops: CDR1 SGHRS, CDR2 YFSETQ. CDR3 in amino acids: CASSPRGGPNTEAFF. CDR3 nucleotide sequence: TGCGCCAGCAGCCCACGGGGGGGGCCGAACACTGAAGCTTTCTTT. The variable domain in full, completed from reference TRBV5-1 and TRBJ1-1, reads KAGVTQTPRYLIKTRGQQVTLSCSPISGHRSVSWYQQTPGQGLQFLFEYFSETQRNKGNFPGRFSGRQFSNSRSEMNVSTLELGDSALYLCASSPRGGPNTEAFFGQGTRLTVV.

This clonotype was counted at least ten times. CDR3 amino acids: CASIPDRISYEQYF. CDR3 sequence (DNA): TGTGCCAGCATACCGGACAGGATCTCCTACGAGCAGTACTTC. The V and J genes are TRBV28 and TRBJ2-7, with 7 bases identical to TRBD1. Germline CDR1 and CDR2: MDHEN and SYDVKM. This CDR3 spans 14 amino acids. V trimming: 7 bases; J trimming: 0 bases; junction bases outside the gene matches: 6.

This clonotype was found many times. V is TRBV5-1 and J is TRBJ2-5; 8 nucleotides agree with TRBD1. The V and J ends lost 3 bases and 4 bases, in that order; junction bases with no gene match: 11. The CDR3 spans 16 residues. Germline V gene lookup returns CDR1 SGHRS and CDR2 YFSETQ. CDR3 bases: TGCGCCAGCAGCTGGCCTCCGACAGGGGCCAGAGAGACCCAGTACTTC. Translation: CASSWPPTGARETQYF.

This clonotype was seen ten or more times. The chain recombines TRBV28 with TRBJ2-7; 12 bases line up with TRBD1. The germline V gene encodes CDR1 MDHEN and CDR2 SYDVKM. Trimming removed 5 bases from V and 4 bases from J; junction bases left unmatched: 6. The CDR3 length is 15 residues. CDR3 sequence: CASSRMGQGAYEQYF. The DNA of the CDR3 is TGTGCCAGCAGTCGTATGGGACAGGGGGCTTACGAGCAGTACTTC.

This clonotype was observed many times. The rearrangement links TRBV7-8 to TRBJ2-1, with TRBD2 matching 10 bases. V shed 4 bases, J shed 4 bases, and the junction held 7 bases outside the gene matches. CDR1 and CDR2 (germline): SGHVS, FQNEAQ. The CDR3 contains 16 residues. The CDR3 here is CASSSMTSGLYNEQFF. As DNA, the CDR3 is TGTGCCAGCAGCTCCATGACTAGCGGGCTTTACAATGAGCAGTTCTTC.

This clonotype came up many times. The chain links TRBV7-8 to TRBJ2-7; D might be TRBD1 or TRBD2, each matching 6 bases. Germline V lookup: CDR1 SGHVS, CDR2 FQNEAQ. V was cut by 0 bases and J by 6 bases, with 12 bases left in between. The CDR3 is 14 amino acids. The CDR3 nucleotides read TGTGCCAGCAGCTTAGCGGGGGGCGACGCCGAGCAGTACTTC. This sequence encodes CASSLAGGDAEQYF.

This clonotype was detected many times. The V gene is TRBV18, the J gene TRBJ2-4; D gene unclear. CDR3 length: 14 amino acids. With 0 bases removed from V and 9 bases from J, the gap between germline ends came to 12 bases. The germline V gene encodes CDR1 KGHSH and CDR2 LQKENI. CDR3 in amino acids: CASSPPPQASIQYF. In nucleotides, the CDR3 is TGTGCCAGCTCACCACCCCCCCAGGCAAGCATTCAGTACTTC.

This clonotype was seen at least ten times. The genes are TRBV20-1 and TRBJ2-1; D unresolved. This CDR3 region has 12 residues. Germline V gene data show CDR1 as DFQATT and CDR2 as SNEGSKA (reference sequence). Trimming pared 3 bases from V and 7 bases from J, leaving 10 bases between. This CDR3 is CSARPRWNEQFF. In nucleotides, the CDR3 is TGCAGTGCTAGGCCCCGTTGGAATGAGCAGTTCTTC.

This clonotype was seen repeatedly, ten times or more. One end of the junction does not line up with germline, which may come from a read error. V usage is TRBV6-5 and J usage is TRBJ2-3; D possibly matches TRBD1 or TRBD2 (6 bases each). Germline V gives CDR1 MNHEY, CDR2 SVGAGI. The CDR3 extends over 11 amino acids. CDR3 sequence reads: CGAGGPDTQYF. The CDR3 bases are TGCGGGGCCGGGGGCCCGGATACGCAGTATTTT.

This clonotype was seen many times. This chain connects TRBV7-9 to TRBJ2-1; D is ambiguous. This CDR3 contains 14 residues. Germline CDR1 and CDR2: SEHNR and FQNEAQ (reference sequence). V was cut by 5 bases and J by 2 bases, with 10 bases left in between. CDR3 nucleotide sequence: TGTGCCAGCAGCCCGGTCCCCCCCTACAATGAGCAGTTCTTC. Its translation: CASSPVPPYNEQFF.

Note on this clonotype: A read error is possible here, since a much larger clone lies one base away. This chain joins TRBV20-1 and TRBJ1-2, with 8 bases lining up with TRBD1. The J segment lost 5 bases and the V segment lost 7 bases, leaving 9 bases of the junction unmatched. The CDR3 consists of 13 residues. The V gene's germline CDR1 is DFQATT and CDR2 SNEGSKA (reference sequence). In DNA, the CDR3 is TGCAGTGTCAGCGCATGGACAGGGTATGGCTACACCTTC. It specifies CSVSAWTGYGYTF.

This clonotype showed up many times. At one boundary the junction diverges from the germline segment, which might be a read error. V and J are TRBV5-1 and TRBJ1-2; 8 positions agree with TRBD1. The CDR3 consists of 13 residues. Germline V gene data show CDR1 as SGHRS and CDR2 as YFSETQ. CDR3 amino acids: CASSHGQGQGFTF. The CDR3 DNA follows: TGCGCCAGCAGCCATGGCCAAGGACAGGGCTTCACCTTC.

This clonotype has a count of ten or more. DNA of the CDR3: TGTGCCAGCAGCCAAGTTGGGCGGGAGCCCTACAATGAGCAGTTCTTC. Protein product: CASSQVGREPYNEQFF. The rearrangement joins TRBV3-1 to TRBJ2-1, with 7 bases aligning to TRBD2. This CDR3 spans 16 amino acids. V was pared by 1 base and J by 2 bases, with 5 bases of the junction left unmatched. Germline values: CDR1 LGHDT, CDR2 YNNKEL (reference sequence).

In this sample, this clonotype turned up many times. Written as DNA, the CDR3 is TGCGCCAGCAGCTACCAGGGGGGGAACACTGAAGCTTTCTTT. The encoded protein is CASSYQGGNTEAFF. The chain combines TRBV5-1 with TRBJ1-1, with TRBD1 identical over 7 bases. This CDR3 contains 14 residues. In germline, CDR1 is SGHRS, CDR2 YFSETQ. With 3 bases clipped from V and 1 base from J, the junction kept 3 bases outside the gene matches. The full variable domain, completed using reference TRBV5-1 and TRBJ1-1, is KAGVTQTPRYLIKTRGQQVTLSCSPISGHRSVSWYQQTPGQGLQFLFEYFSETQRNKGNFPGRFSGRQFSNSRSEMNVSTLELGDSALYLCASSYQGGNTEAFFGQGTRLTVV.

This clonotype showed up many times. The V call is TRBV5-1, the J call TRBJ2-1; D is possibly TRBD1 (5 bases). The CDR3 totals 15 residues. Germline lookup yields CDR1 SGHRS and CDR2 YFSETQ. V lost 0 bases and J 5 bases, leaving 12 bases between the germline ends. CDR3 DNA: TGCGCCAGCAGCTTGGGCAGGGTAGGGGACAATGAGCAGTTCTTC. Protein sequence: CASSLGRVGDNEQFF.

This clonotype was found many times. The chain employs TRBV4-3 and TRBJ2-1; the D gene is possibly TRBD2 (5 bases). Germline values: CDR1 LGHNA, CDR2 YSLEER. This CDR3 is 16 amino acids long. Deletions cut 0 bases from V and 6 bases from J, with 15 bases between. The CDR3 loop reads CASSQDYALASNEQFF. The DNA of the CDR3 is TGCGCCAGCAGCCAAGATTACGCTCTAGCTTCCAATGAGCAGTTCTTC.

This clonotype was seen many times. J is TRBJ1-2 and V is TRBV5-1; tentatively, D is TRBD1 (6 bases). The CDR3 has 13 amino acids. Germline V lookup: CDR1 SGHRS, CDR2 YFSETQ. The V gene lost 5 bases and the J gene lost 4 bases, with 12 bases spanning the gap. In DNA, the CDR3 is TGCGCCAGCAGTTTTACAGGGTCCTATGGCTACACCTTC. Its protein is CASSFTGSYGYTF.

There are many counts of this clonotype. The J gene is TRBJ2-3, the V gene TRBV20-1, with 8 bases matching TRBD2. The germline V gene encodes CDR1 DFQATT and CDR2 SNEGSKA (reference sequence). Trimming took 6 bases from V and 5 from J; bases not matched to a gene: 19. The CDR3 spans 17 residues. The CDR3 nucleotides are TGCAGTGCCCCGGGGCCGGGAGGGCCTGGGGGGGGAGATACGCAGTATTTT. Translation gives CSAPGPGGPGGGDTQYF.

The V gene is TRBV7-8, the J gene TRBJ2-1; 7 bases fit TRBD1. CDR1 and CDR2 from the germline V gene are SGHVS and FQNEAQ. J lost 5 bases, V lost 4 bases, and 8 bases had no gene match. The CDR3 spans 15 residues. CDR3 DNA: TGTGCCAGCAGCTATAAGCGGACAGGAGACAATGAGCAGTTCTTC. Translating gives CASSYKRTGDNEQFF.

The CDR3 loop is CASSYSSGRVMNTEAFF. The CDR3 DNA sequence: TGTGCCAGCAGTTACTCGAGTGGCAGGGTGATGAACACTGAAGCTTTCTTT. The genes are TRBV6-2 or TRBV6-3 and TRBJ1-1; tentative D call: TRBD1 (5 bases). V shed 0 bases and J shed 0 bases, with 14 bases lying between them. This CDR3 is 17 amino acids long. Germline values: CDR1 MNHEY, CDR2 SVGEGT.